This T cell receptor (beta chain) was found in a study of neurological immune-mediated disorders. General study results and limits: CDR3 amino acid sequences found in expanded clones were never shared across subjects, suggesting private repertoires in all groups.

The cDNA was synthesized by 5'RACE incorporating 10-nucleotide random UMIs. Via MiXCR, TCRdb re-called the 5' RACE reads, giving one row per CDR3 protein. The sample records 35,000 to 45,000 distinct CDR3 sequences, under 9.5% being singletons. On this clonotype: The antigen is unknown. This may arise from a read error, as a much more abundant clone is one base away.

CDR3 size: 10 residues. V was pared by 5 bases and J by 6 bases, with 7 bases between. In germline, CDR1 is SQVTM, CDR2 ANQGSEA. Input material: PBMCs. This clonotype was sampled from a woman aged 40-49 years in good health. The chain links TRBV29-1 to TRBJ1-2; unclear D gene. The CDR3 nucleotides are TGCAGCGTTTCAGTGGATGGCTACACCTTC. It codes for CSVSVDGYTF.